This T cell receptor (beta chain) stems from a study of T cells in Graves' hyperthyroidism and ophthalmopathy. Overall study results and limits: Among clonotypes expanded in thyroid above 0.001, most were also found in blood.

From RNA transcripts, TCR beta CDR3 regions were amplified. When the TCR CDR3 underwent first-round RT-PCR, the HTBI primer set was used. TCRdb fed the multiplex PCR reads into MiXCR, producing one record per CDR3 protein. This table holds approximately 700,000 distinct CDR3 sequences, 16% found once. Points on this clonotype: The target antigen is unknown.

Any patient presenting with uncontrolled infection, other autoimmune disease, pregnancy or lactation was left out. About 10 ml of fresh peripheral blood supplied the PBMCs. CDR1 is SQVTM, CDR2 ANQGSEA, per germline. CDR3 length: 13 residues. Losses at the gene ends were 5 bases for V and 7 bases for J; bases not matched to a gene: 7. The J gene is TRBJ2-1, the V gene TRBV29-1, with 8 bases matching TRBD1. The sequence was collected from a man aged 18 to 29 with Graves' hyperthyroidism. The sample was blood. The CDR3 DNA reads as TGCAGCGTTTCGGGACAGGACGGGAATGAGCAGTTCTTC. Its translation is CSVSGQDGNEQFF.